This TCR beta chain was recovered during a study of cytomegalovirus exposure and HLA in healthy donors. Germline CDR1 is GTSNPN and CDR2 is SVGIG (reference sequence). The CDR3 spans 12 residues. This clone was observed once. Both 60 Vbeta primers and 13 Jbeta primers went into the PCR. Repertoires were generated with immunoSEQ multiplex PCR, while TCRdb's copy carries only in-frame clones and drops some. The sample lists approximately 150,000 clones; approximately 73% were seen once. The sequenced sample was PBMCs. The clonotype was recovered from a man between 25 and 39 years old in good health and CMV-seropositive. V usage is TRBV30 and J usage is TRBJ2-7, with 7 nucleotides matching TRBD2. CDR3 sequence (DNA): TGTGTCCTGGGAGGGAGCTCCTACGAGCAGTACTTC. It encodes CVLGGSSYEQYF.